The sequence of this TCR beta chain was determined in a study of blood T cell repertoires in COVID-19. The wider study: Sample material is recorded as cDNA or gDNA derived from T cells, B-cell-depleted T cells, or PBMCs.

The ends were cut back, 0 bases at V and 7 bases at J, with 13 bases in the middle. Germline CDR1 LGHNA, CDR2 YNFKEQ. This CDR3 region has 14 residues. Followed longitudinally, the Seattle patients had been enrolled during active infection. In the source study's methods: From reference gene primer amplification, estimates of nucleated cell counts were derived. Repertoires were generated with immunoSEQ multiplex PCR, while TCRdb's copy carries only in-frame clones and drops some. V, J and clone size are taken as reported in that table, and D and trimming were inferred from the DNA itself. The data contain 70,000 or so clones, around 80% of them singletons.

This sequence originates from a middle-aged man with COVID-19, enrolled during active disease. The J gene is TRBJ2-7, the V gene TRBV4-2; D is possibly TRBD1 (6 bases). The sample comprised peripheral blood. The CDR3 reads CASSQEGHTGEQYF. In DNA, the CDR3 is TGTGCCAGCAGCCAAGAGGGACACACGGGGGAGCAGTACTTC.